Listed here are 22 T cell receptor beta chains from one sample, sequenced in a study of a mutant IDH1 vaccine in newly diagnosed glioma. TCRdb's table, derived via immunoSEQ multiplex PCR, lists solely in-frame clones and lacks some. The top ten hold around 1.5% of the sample, which has 35,000 to 45,000 clones, 80% to 90% seen once. The antigens for these receptors are not known. Time point indicated: week 35, safety follow-up. Topical imiquimod was applied with each vaccine dose, which held 300 ug of mutant IDH1 20-mer peptide. Here the sequenced sample was PBMCs, taken from a glioma patient whose treatment included an IDH1 peptide vaccine. The receptors stem from a man aged 40-49 years with glioma.

The chain couples TRBV7-8 to TRBJ1-6; no firm D call. The germline V gene has CDR1 SGHVS and CDR2 FQNEAQ. V lost 0 bases to trimming and J lost 4 bases, with 10 bases between them. There are 16 residues in the CDR3. The chain's CDR3 is CASSLALDGYNSPLHF. As DNA, the CDR3 is TGTGCCAGCAGCTTAGCCCTTGACGGATATAATTCACCCCTCCACTTT. Filled out from reference TRBV7-8 and TRBJ1-6, the complete variable domain reads GAGVSQSPRYKVAKRGQDVALRCDPISGHVSLFWYQQALGQGPEFLTYFQNEAQLDKSGLPSDRFFAERPEGSVSTLKIQRTQQEDSAVYLCASSLALDGYNSPLHFGNGTRLTVT.

The gene calls are TRBV19 and TRBJ1-2, with 7 bases lining up with TRBD1. J was trimmed by 2 bases and V by 4 bases; bases with no gene match: 4. The CDR3 totals 14 residues. From germline, CDR1 is LNHDA and CDR2 SQIVND (reference sequence). The CDR3 region has the DNA TGTGCCAGTAGTACTACAGGGGTGAACTATGGCTACACCTTC. It yields the protein CASSTTGVNYGYTF.

The gene calls are TRBV21-1 and TRBJ1-3. TRBV21-1 counts as a pseudogene. This CDR3 spans 16 amino acids. This CDR3 reads CASRGSSGFTGNTIYF. The CDR3 DNA reads TGTGCCAGCAGGGGCTCCTCGGGGTTTACTGGAAACACCATATATTTT.

The V call is TRBV7-2, the J call TRBJ1-1, with D maybe TRBD1 (6 bases). CDR1 and CDR2 from the germline V gene are SGHTA and FQGNSA. The CDR3 is 14 residues long. V gave up 5 bases and J gave up 6 bases, with 16 bases separating them. The CDR3 nucleotides read TGTGCCAGCAGCCCCTCGGGTGGGGGCGCTGAAGCTTTCTTT. It specifies CASSPSGGGAEAFF. The full variable domain, completed using reference TRBV7-2 and TRBJ1-1, is GAGVSQSPSNKVTEKGKDVELRCDPISGHTALYWYRQSLGQGLEFLIYFQGNSAPDKSGLPSDRFSAERTGGSVSTLTIQRTQQEDSAVYLCASSPSGGGAEAFFGQGTRLTVV.

This sequence joins TRBV4-3 and TRBJ2-2; possibly TRBD1 or TRBD2 for D (6 bases each). This CDR3 is 16 amino acids long. Trimming shortened V by 3 bases and J by 2 bases, and 13 bases separated the two germline ends. Germline assignment: CDR1 LGHNA and CDR2 YSLEER. In DNA, the CDR3 is TGCGCCAGCAGCCAGGAGGGGGGACTCAACACCGGGGAGCTGTTTTTT. Translated: CASSQEGGLNTGELFF.

The chain couples TRBV19 to TRBJ1-5; weak D call: TRBD1 (5 bases). With 5 bases removed from V and 6 bases from J, the gap between germline ends came to 14 bases. This CDR3 spans 14 amino acids. Germline V gene lookup returns CDR1 LNHDA and CDR2 SQIVND (reference sequence). CDR3 sequence: CASSPAGVSQPQHF. CDR3 nucleotides: TGTGCCAGTAGTCCGGCGGGGGTAAGTCAGCCCCAGCATTTT.

J is TRBJ2-7 and V is TRBV5-4; D perhaps matches TRBD2 (6 bases). Trimming took 0 bases from V and 0 from J, leaving 7 bases between them. Germline V gene sequence: CDR1 SGHNT, CDR2 YYREEE (reference sequence). The CDR3 has 14 amino acids. The CDR3 region is CASSLDGSSYEQYV. CDR3 sequence (DNA): TGTGCCAGCAGCTTGGACGGGAGCTCCTACGAGCAGTACGTC.

This clone was picked up one time. The chain combines TRBV5-1 with TRBJ1-2; 7 bases agree with TRBD1. J was trimmed by 2 bases and V by 6 bases; bases with no gene match: 7. The CDR3 sequence is 14 residues long. Germline V gene data show CDR1 as SGHRS and CDR2 as YFSETQ. The CDR3 loop is CASKTGAQNYGYTF. CDR3 nucleotide sequence: TGCGCCAGCAAAACAGGGGCCCAGAACTATGGCTACACCTTC. Complete variable domain (other parts from reference TRBV5-1 and TRBJ1-2): KAGVTQTPRYLIKTRGQQVTLSCSPISGHRSVSWYQQTPGQGLQFLFEYFSETQRNKGNFPGRFSGRQFSNSRSEMNVSTLELGDSALYLCASKTGAQNYGYTFGSGTRLTVV.

The genes are TRBV10-3 and TRBJ1-2; D is undetermined. CDR3 length: 13 residues. Between the trimmed V and J ends, which lost 0 bases and 4 bases, there was a span of 6 bases. Germline V CDR1 and CDR2: ENHRY, SYGVKD. CDR3 residues: CAISESGSYGYTF. The CDR3 DNA follows: TGTGCCATCAGTGAGTCTGGATCCTATGGCTACACCTTC.

The chain couples TRBV30 to TRBJ2-1; D remains unclear. Trimming shortened V by 2 bases and J by 8 bases, and 13 bases separated the two germline ends. The CDR3 totals 13 residues. Germline V CDR1 and CDR2: GTSNPN, SVGIG (reference sequence). The CDR3 DNA follows: TGTGCCTGGAGTCCCCTAGGGCTCTATGAGCAGTTCTTC. Protein product: CAWSPLGLYEQFF.

This sequence joins TRBV10-3 and TRBJ1-3, with no clear D. The CDR3 runs 12 residues. V gave up 2 bases and J gave up 7 bases, with 6 bases separating them. Germline assignment: CDR1 ENHRY and CDR2 SYGVKD. The CDR3 region has the DNA TGTGCCATCAGTGAGACGTCGAACACCATATATTTT. This codes for CAISETSNTIYF.

The chain carries TRBV5-1 and TRBJ1-2; 11 bases fit TRBD1. The CDR3 consists of 15 residues. After removal of 4 bases from V and 7 bases from J, the junction contained 9 bases not matched to a gene. Germline V gives CDR1 SGHRS, CDR2 YFSETQ. The CDR3 spells CASSPSDRGQGGYTF. CDR3 nucleotides: TGCGCCAGCAGCCCCTCGGACAGGGGGCAAGGTGGCTACACCTTC.

This clone was counted only a few times. In nucleotides, the CDR3 is TGTGCCAGCAGCCCCGGACAGTATAATTCACCCCTCCACTTT. Protein product: CASSPGQYNSPLHF. The chain employs TRBV6-1 and TRBJ1-6; a possible D gene is TRBD1 (6 bases). CDR1 and CDR2 from the germline V gene are MNHNS and SASEGT. V lost 6 bases and J 4 bases, leaving 10 bases between the germline ends. This CDR3 contains 14 residues.

V is TRBV28 and J is TRBJ1-5; D remains unclear. The germline V and J ends were trimmed by 6 bases and 1 base, with 4 bases remaining between them. Germline loops: CDR1 MDHEN, CDR2 SYDVKM. The CDR3 has 12 amino acids. The CDR3 DNA sequence: TGTGCCAGCAGCGGAAGCAATCAGCCCCAGCATTTT. Amino acid sequence: CASSGSNQPQHF. Full variable domain (outside the CDR3, taken from reference TRBV28 and TRBJ1-5): DVKVTQSSRYLVKRTGEKVFLECVQDMDHENMFWYRQDPGLGLRLIYFSYDVKMKEKGDIPEGYSVSREKKERFSLILESASTNQTSMYLCASSGSNQPQHFGDGTRLSIL.

By share of the sample, this clone is medium-sized. The chain joins TRBV5-5 to TRBJ2-7; D is ambiguous. Germline V gene lookup returns CDR1 SGHKS and CDR2 YYEKEE (reference sequence). Trimming left V 0 bases short and J 1 base short, with 8 bases between. CDR3 length: 14 residues. The CDR3 region is CASSLVGRSYEQYV. CDR3 sequence (DNA): TGTGCCAGCAGCTTGGTCGGGCGTTCCTACGAGCAGTACGTC.

The chain combines TRBV5-6 with TRBJ2-1; the D is unclear. This CDR3 is built from 14 residues. CDR1 and CDR2 (germline): SGHDT, YYEEEE. Trimming removed 7 bases from V and 0 bases from J, with 11 bases in between. In nucleotides, the CDR3 is TGTGCCAGCCAACCCTTGCGCTCCTACAATGAGCAGTTCTTC. Translating gives CASQPLRSYNEQFF.

This chain connects TRBV5-1 to TRBJ2-7; D call uncertain. The CDR3 runs 14 residues. Germline CDR1 is SGHRS and CDR2 is YFSETQ. Trimming shortened V by 0 bases and J by 7 bases, and 14 bases separated the two germline ends. The CDR3 spells CASSLGTGLGEQYF. CDR3 coding DNA: TGCGCCAGCAGCTTGGGGACCGGCCTTGGAGAGCAGTACTTC.

This chain joins TRBV28 and TRBJ1-5; 8 bases are shared with TRBD1. Looked up from germline, CDR1 is MDHEN and CDR2 is SYDVKM. CDR3 length: 15 amino acids. V shed 2 bases and J 4 bases; nucleotides not matched to a gene: 4. The CDR3 loop is CASSLGQGANQPQHF. Here the CDR3 DNA reads TGTGCCAGCAGTTTAGGTCAGGGGGCGAATCAGCCCCAGCATTTT.

This clone was counted only a few times. The CDR3, as DNA: TGTGCCAGTATGACGGGAGAGACCCAGTACTTC. Translating it yields CASMTGETQYF. This rearrangement joins TRBV19 to TRBJ2-5; unclear D gene. Germline V lookup: CDR1 LNHDA, CDR2 SQIVND (reference sequence). V lost 7 bases, J lost 4 bases, and 7 bases lay in between. The length of the CDR3 is 11 residues.

The chain has TRBV7-9 and TRBJ2-3; the D is unclear. Germline CDR1 and CDR2: SEHNR and FQNEAQ (reference sequence). Trimming removed 2 bases at V and 4 bases at J, with 13 bases between. The CDR3 length is 15 residues. CDR3 in amino acids: CASSLLTGLADTQYF. The CDR3 nucleotides read TGTGCCAGCAGCTTATTGACCGGGTTGGCAGATACGCAGTATTTT.

This clone was picked up a small number of times. The gene calls are TRBV4-2 and TRBJ1-3; D is uncertain. CDR3 length: 13 amino acids. Germline V gene lookup returns CDR1 LGHNA and CDR2 YNFKEQ. V was clipped by 5 bases and J by 4 bases, with 9 bases between them. CDR3 DNA: TGTGCCAGCAGCTACCCGGTAGGAAACACCATATATTTT. This sequence encodes CASSYPVGNTIYF.

This rearrangement joins TRBV4-2 to TRBJ2-2; no reliable D call. The CDR3 is 15 residues long. The ends were cut back, 1 base at V and 5 bases at J, with 11 bases in the middle. Germline CDR1 and CDR2: LGHNA and YNFKEQ. The CDR3 sequence: CASSQVPRVTGELFF. Here the CDR3 DNA reads TGTGCCAGCAGCCAAGTTCCTAGGGTGACCGGGGAGCTGTTTTTT.